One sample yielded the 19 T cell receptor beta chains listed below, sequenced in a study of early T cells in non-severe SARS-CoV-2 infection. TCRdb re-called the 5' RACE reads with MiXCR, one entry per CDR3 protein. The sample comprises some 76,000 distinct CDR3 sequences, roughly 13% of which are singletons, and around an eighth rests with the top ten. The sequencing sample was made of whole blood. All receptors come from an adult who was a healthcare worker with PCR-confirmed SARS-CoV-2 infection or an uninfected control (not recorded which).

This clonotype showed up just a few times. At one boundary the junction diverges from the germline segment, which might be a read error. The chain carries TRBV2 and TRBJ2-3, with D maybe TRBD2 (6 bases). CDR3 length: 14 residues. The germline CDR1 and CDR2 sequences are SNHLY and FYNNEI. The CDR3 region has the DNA TGTGCCAGCAGAGGCGGGACGAGCAGAGATACGCAGTATTTT. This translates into CASRGGTSRDTQYF.

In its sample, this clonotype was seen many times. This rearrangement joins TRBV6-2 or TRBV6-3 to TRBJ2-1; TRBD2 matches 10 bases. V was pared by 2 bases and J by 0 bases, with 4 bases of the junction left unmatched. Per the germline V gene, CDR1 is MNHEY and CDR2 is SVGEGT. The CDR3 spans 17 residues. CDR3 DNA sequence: TGTGCCAGCAGTTACCCCCAGCGGGGGGGCTCCTACAATGAGCAGTTCTTC. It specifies CASSYPQRGGSYNEQFF.

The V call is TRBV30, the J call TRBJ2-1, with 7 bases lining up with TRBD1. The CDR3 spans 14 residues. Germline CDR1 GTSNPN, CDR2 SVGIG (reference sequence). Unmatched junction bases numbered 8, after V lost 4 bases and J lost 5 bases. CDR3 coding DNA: TGTGCCTGGACAAGACAGGGCACCAACAATGAGCAGTTCTTC. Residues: CAWTRQGTNNEQFF. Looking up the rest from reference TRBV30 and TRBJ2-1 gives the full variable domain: SQTIHQWPATLVQPVGSPLSLECTVEGTSNPNLYWYRQAAGRGLQLLFYSVGIGQISSEVPQNLSASRPQDRQFILSSKKLLLSDSGFYLCAWTRQGTNNEQFFGPGTRLTVL.

The CDR3 spells CASSYPPAGGAVRQFF. In DNA form, the CDR3 reads TGTGCCAGCAGTTACCCCCCCGCGGGGGGGGCCGTTAGACAGTTCTTC. The rearrangement links TRBV6-2 or TRBV6-3 to TRBJ2-1, with TRBD2 matching over 9 bases. The germline CDR1 and CDR2 sequences are MNHEY and SVGEGT. The CDR3 runs 16 residues. The trim removed 2 bases at V and 13 bases at J, leaving 15 bases unmatched.

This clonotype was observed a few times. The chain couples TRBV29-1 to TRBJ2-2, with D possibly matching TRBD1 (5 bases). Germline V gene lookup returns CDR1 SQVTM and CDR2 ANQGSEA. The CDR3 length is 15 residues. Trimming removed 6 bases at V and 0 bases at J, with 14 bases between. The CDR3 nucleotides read TGCAGCGTCCCAGAGACAGAGCCGAACACCGGGGAGCTGTTTTTT. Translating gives CSVPETEPNTGELFF.

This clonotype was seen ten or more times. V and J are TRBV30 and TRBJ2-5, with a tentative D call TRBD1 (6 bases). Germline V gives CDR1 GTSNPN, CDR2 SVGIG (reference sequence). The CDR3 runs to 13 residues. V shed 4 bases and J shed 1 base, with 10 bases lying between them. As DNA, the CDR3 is TGTGCCTGGACGCCACAGGGCCAAGAGACCCAGTACTTC. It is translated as CAWTPQGQETQYF.

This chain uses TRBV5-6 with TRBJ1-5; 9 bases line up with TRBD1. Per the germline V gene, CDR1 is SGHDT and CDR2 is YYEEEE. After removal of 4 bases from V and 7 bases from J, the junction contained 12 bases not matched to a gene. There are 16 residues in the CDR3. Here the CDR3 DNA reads TGTGCCAGCAGCCTCCTCAGCGGACAGGGGCAGCAGCCCCAGCATTTT. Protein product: CASSLLSGQGQQPQHF.

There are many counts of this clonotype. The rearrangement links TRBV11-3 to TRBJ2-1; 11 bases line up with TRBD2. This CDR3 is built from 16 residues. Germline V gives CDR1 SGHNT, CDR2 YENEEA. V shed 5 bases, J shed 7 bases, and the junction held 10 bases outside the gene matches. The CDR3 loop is CASSDGIAGGSNEQFF. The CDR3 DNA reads TGTGCCAGCAGCGACGGAATAGCGGGGGGGAGTAATGAGCAGTTCTTC.

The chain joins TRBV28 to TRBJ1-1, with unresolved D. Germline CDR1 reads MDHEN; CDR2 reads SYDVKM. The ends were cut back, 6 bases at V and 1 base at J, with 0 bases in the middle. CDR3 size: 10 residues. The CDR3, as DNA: TGTGCCAGCAGGAACACTGAAGCTTTCTTT. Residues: CASRNTEAFF.

The CDR3 region is CASSSGQGALNTEAFF. DNA for the CDR3: TGTGCCAGCAGCTCGGGACAGGGGGCTTTGAACACTGAAGCTTTCTTT. The chain is built from TRBV12-3 or TRBV12-4 and TRBJ1-1; 12 bases map to TRBD1. This CDR3 contains 16 residues. V trimming: 6 bases; J trimming: 0 bases; junction bases outside the gene matches: 5.

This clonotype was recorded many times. The CDR3 reads CAWRSPGTYEQYF. The DNA of the CDR3 is TGTGCCTGGAGAAGTCCGGGTACCTACGAGCAGTACTTC. The J gene is TRBJ2-7, the V gene TRBV30; D unclear. The CDR3 runs 13 residues. Germline-derived CDR1 and CDR2 are GTSNPN and SVGIG (reference sequence). Trimming shortened V by 3 bases and J by 2 bases, and 11 bases separated the two germline ends.

CDR3 region: CSAQGAGNEQFF. The CDR3 region has the DNA TGCAGTGCCCAGGGGGCGGGCAATGAGCAGTTCTTC. The rearrangement links TRBV20-1 to TRBJ2-1; TRBD1 aligns across 8 bases. The junction had 4 bases not matched to a gene; V was cut back by 6 bases and J by 6 bases. The germline gives CDR1 DFQATT, CDR2 SNEGSKA (reference sequence). The length of the CDR3 is 12 residues.

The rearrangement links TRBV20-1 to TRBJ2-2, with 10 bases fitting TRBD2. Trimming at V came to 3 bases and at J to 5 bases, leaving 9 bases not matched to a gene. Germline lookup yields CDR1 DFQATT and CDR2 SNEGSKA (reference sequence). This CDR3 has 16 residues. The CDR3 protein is CSARPSGGAHTGELFF. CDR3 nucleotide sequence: TGCAGTGCTAGGCCCAGCGGGGGGGCCCATACCGGGGAGCTGTTTTTT.

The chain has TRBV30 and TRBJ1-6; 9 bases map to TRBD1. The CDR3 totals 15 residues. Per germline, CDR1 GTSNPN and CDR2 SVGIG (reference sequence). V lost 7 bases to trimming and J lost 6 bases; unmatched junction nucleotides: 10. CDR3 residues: CAYQPTGGFNSPLHF. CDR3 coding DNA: TGTGCCTACCAACCAACAGGGGGCTTTAATTCACCCCTCCACTTT. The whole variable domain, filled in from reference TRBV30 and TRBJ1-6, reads SQTIHQWPATLVQPVGSPLSLECTVEGTSNPNLYWYRQAAGRGLQLLFYSVGIGQISSEVPQNLSASRPQDRQFILSSKKLLLSDSGFYLCAYQPTGGFNSPLHFGNGTRLTVT.

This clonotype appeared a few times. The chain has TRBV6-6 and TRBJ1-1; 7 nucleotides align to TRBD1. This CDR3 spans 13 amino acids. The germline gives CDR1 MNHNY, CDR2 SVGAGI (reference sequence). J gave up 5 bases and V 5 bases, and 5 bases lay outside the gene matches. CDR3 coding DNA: TGTGCCAGCAGTCACAGGGGTGGTACTGAAGCTTTCTTT. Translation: CASSHRGGTEAFF.

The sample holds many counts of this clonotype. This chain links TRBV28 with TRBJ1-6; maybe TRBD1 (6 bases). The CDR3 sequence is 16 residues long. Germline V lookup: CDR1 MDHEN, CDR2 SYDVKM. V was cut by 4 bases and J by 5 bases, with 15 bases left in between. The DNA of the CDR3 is TGTGCCAGCAGTTCCTCTCGTACAGGGAATAATTCACCCCTCCACTTT. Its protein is CASSSSRTGNNSPLHF.

The CDR3 here is CASSQEDRVHTGELFF. In nucleotides, the CDR3 is TGTGCCAGCAGCCAAGAGGACAGGGTTCACACCGGGGAGCTGTTTTTT. The chain uses TRBV3-1 and TRBJ2-2; TRBD1 matches at 8 bases. The CDR3 consists of 16 residues. Germline-derived CDR1 and CDR2 are LGHDT and YNNKEL (reference sequence). V dropped 0 bases and J dropped 3; count of bases not matched to a gene: 3.

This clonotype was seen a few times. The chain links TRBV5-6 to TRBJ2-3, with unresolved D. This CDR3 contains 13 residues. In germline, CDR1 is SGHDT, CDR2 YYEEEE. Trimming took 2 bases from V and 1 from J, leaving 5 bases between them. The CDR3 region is CASSFSGTDTQYF. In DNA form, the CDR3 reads TGTGCCAGCAGCTTTTCGGGCACAGATACGCAGTATTTT.

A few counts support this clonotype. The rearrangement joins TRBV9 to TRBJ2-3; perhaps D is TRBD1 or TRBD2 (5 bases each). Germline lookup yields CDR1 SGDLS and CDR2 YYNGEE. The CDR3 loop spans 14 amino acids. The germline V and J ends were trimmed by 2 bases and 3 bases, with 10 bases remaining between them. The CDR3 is CASSVGVATDTQYF. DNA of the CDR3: TGTGCCAGCAGCGTGGGGGTTGCGACAGATACGCAGTATTTT.